These T cell receptor beta chains were read from a single sample in a study of STAT3 mutations in large granular lymphocyte leukemia. Libraries were prepared by immunoSEQ multiplex PCR; TCRdb keeps only in-frame clonotypes and omits some of them. The sample holds 40,000 to 50,000 clones, roughly three quarters seen once. The specimen sequenced was PBMCs. The receptors derive from a human donor with T large granular lymphocyte leukemia. Some clones in this sample may be carry-over from other donors' samples. The CDR3 runs from the conserved cysteine through the conserved F or W. The D gene is left open where the match is weak. Only some rows state a clone size, as once, few, many or a class for expanded clones.

j_gene	v_gene	d_gene	abundance	CDR3aa	CDR3nt
TRBJ1-1	TRBV28	NA	NA	CASAPGAMNTEAFF	TGTGCCAGCGCCCCCGGAGCTATGAACACTGAAGCTTTCTTT
TRBJ2-5	TRBV7-2	NA	NA	CASSLPLGKPQETQYF	TGTGCCAGCAGCTTACCGCTGGGCAAGCCCCAAGAGACCCAGTACTTC
TRBJ1-4	TRBV18	TRBD1	NA	CASSPWRSSGQGNEKLFF	TGTGCCAGCTCACCCTGGCGCTCGTCGGGACAGGGGAATGAAAAACTGTTTTTT
TRBJ1-1	TRBV10-2	NA	NA	CASSRSLNTEAFF	TGCGCCAGCAGTAGGTCCTTGAACACTGAAGCTTTCTTT
TRBJ2-3	TRBV5-1	TRBD2	NA	CASSFSGTSGGARDTQYF	TGCGCCAGCAGCTTCTCCGGGACTAGCGGGGGGGCCAGAGATACGCAGTATTTT
TRBJ2-3	TRBV6-1	TRBD2	NA	CASSERTSGFFSPYTQYF	TGTGCCAGCAGTGAGAGGACTAGCGGGTTCTTTTCTCCGTATACGCAGTATTTT
TRBJ2-3	TRBV25-1	TRBD1	NA	CASSESMGQFSDTQYF	TGTGCCAGCAGTGAATCTATGGGACAGTTCTCAGATACGCAGTATTTT
TRBJ2-1	TRBV5-1	NA	NA	CASGHPGPRIYNEQFF	TGCGCCAGCGGACATCCGGGACCCAGGATTTACAATGAGCAGTTCTTC
TRBJ2-3	TRBV7-7	NA	NA	CASRRTAEGDTQYF	TGTGCTAGCCGAAGGACAGCGGAAGGGGATACGCAGTATTTT
TRBJ1-1	TRBV6-6	NA	NA	CASRPFRGPGAEAFF	TGTGCCAGCCGCCCGTTCAGGGGTCCCGGGGCTGAAGCTTTCTTT
TRBJ1-5	TRBV19	NA	NA	CASSIDRTLNQPQHF	TGTGCCAGTAGTATAGATCGGACCTTAAATCAGCCCCAGCATTTT
TRBJ2-2	TRBV7-8	TRBD2	NA	CASSPRASGGRPGELFF	TGTGCCAGCAGCCCCCGGGCTAGCGGGGGTCGTCCGGGGGAGCTGTTTTTT
TRBJ1-1	TRBV28	NA	NA	CASSAAESGPEAFF	TGTGCCAGCAGTGCGGCGGAATCAGGTCCTGAAGCTTTCTTT
TRBJ1-3	TRBV9	NA	NA	CASSLQGNTIYF	TGTGCCAGCAGCCTCCAGGGAAACACCATATATTTT
TRBJ2-5	TRBV11-2	NA	NA	CASSPIINPGETQETQYF	TGTGCCAGCAGCCCTATTATTAACCCAGGGGAGACACAAGAGACCCAGTACTTC
TRBJ1-2	TRBV6-5	NA	NA	CASSYSEVRFGGYTF	TGTGCCAGCAGTTACTCGGAAGTGAGGTTTGGCGGCTACACCTTC
TRBJ2-1	TRBV9	TRBD2	NA	CASSVASLAGGLNNEQFF	TGTGCCAGCAGCGTAGCGTCACTAGCGGGGGGGCTTAACAATGAGCAGTTCTTC
TRBJ2-6	TRBV5-1	NA	NA	CASSDRSGANVLTF	TGCGCCAGCAGCGACAGGTCTGGGGCCAACGTCCTGACTTTC
TRBJ2-3	TRBV18	NA	NA	CASSPELADTQYF	TGTGCCAGCTCACCAGAGTTAGCGGATACGCAGTATTTT
TRBJ1-6	TRBV30	TRBD1	few	CAWTSGQGRRSPLHF	TGTGCCTGGACCTCGGGACAGGGACGTCGTTCACCCCTCCACTTT
TRBJ2-1	TRBV9	TRBD2	NA	CASTVGLAQYNEQFF	TGTGCCAGCACTGTCGGACTAGCCCAGTACAATGAGCAGTTCTTC
TRBJ1-1	TRBV10-3	TRBD1	NA	CATTGSLGQGAEAFF	TGTGCCACCACGGGCTCCCTTGGACAGGGCGCAGAAGCTTTCTTT
TRBJ2-3	TRBV19	TRBD2	NA	CASSIGPSGGDINTQYF	TGTGCCAGTAGTATAGGCCCTAGCGGGGGGGATATAAATACGCAGTATTTT
TRBJ1-5	TRBV27	NA	NA	CASSLSFTGRASMGNQPQHF	TGTGCCAGCAGTTTATCTTTCACAGGGAGGGCAAGCATGGGCAATCAGCCCCAGCATTTT
TRBJ2-2	TRBV4-2	NA	NA	CASSLITGNTGELFF	TGTGCCAGCAGCCTGATCACAGGGAACACCGGGGAGCTGTTTTTT
TRBJ1-6	TRBV5-6	NA	few	CASSTGQLANSPLHF	TGTGCCAGCAGCACTGGACAGCTAGCGAATTCACCCCTCCACTTT
TRBJ1-1	TRBV27	NA	NA	CATQRGFGMNTEAFF	TGTGCCACCCAAAGGGGTTTTGGGATGAACACTGAAGCTTTCTTT
TRBJ1-1	TRBV6-6	NA	NA	CASSYEWDTEAFF	TGTGCCAGCAGTTACGAGTGGGACACTGAAGCTTTCTTT
TRBJ2-3	TRBV13	TRBD1	NA	CASSRGQGADTQYF	TGTGCCAGCAGCCGAGGACAGGGGGCAGATACGCAGTATTTT
TRBJ2-2	TRBV9	TRBD1	NA	CASSVAGTGALNTGELFF	TGTGCCAGCAGCGTAGCTGGGACAGGGGCCCTGAACACCGGGGAGCTGTTTTTT
TRBJ1-5	TRBV2	NA	NA	CASSGVRQPQHF	TGTGCCAGCAGTGGGGTGAGGCAGCCCCAGCATTTT
TRBJ1-6	TRBV5-4	NA	NA	CASSLAGDPALHF	TGTGCCAGCAGCTTGGCTGGGGATCCAGCCCTCCACTTT
TRBJ2-2	TRBV30	NA	NA	CAWSLDTRLTGELFF	TGTGCCTGGAGTTTGGACACCCGACTCACCGGGGAGCTGTTTTTT
TRBJ1-5	TRBV19	NA	NA	CASSKTLAQQPQHF	TGTGCCAGTAGTAAGACACTGGCGCAACAGCCCCAGCATTTT
TRBJ1-3	TRBV18	NA	NA	CASSPRNFPGVNSGNTIYF	TGTGCCAGCTCACCAAGGAACTTTCCGGGAGTTAACTCTGGAAACACCATATATTTT
TRBJ2-2	TRBV10-2	TRBD2	NA	CASSEGRGGRTGELFF	TGCGCCAGCAGTGAGGGGCGGGGGGGGAGGACCGGGGAGCTGTTTTTT
TRBJ2-1	TRBV5-4	TRBD2	NA	CASSLARGGSYNEQFF	TGTGCCAGCAGCTTGGCCCGGGGGGGCTCCTACAATGAGCAGTTCTTC
TRBJ2-7	TRBV9	TRBD2	NA	CASSVAGGGAYEQYF	TGTGCCAGCAGCGTAGCTGGCGGGGGGGCCTACGAGCAGTACTTC
TRBJ1-2	TRBV6-5	NA	NA	CASSYSKVDNYGYTF	TGTGCCAGCAGTTACTCGAAAGTGGATAACTATGGCTACACCTTC
TRBJ2-6	TRBV14	NA	NA	CASSYTGSGANVLTF	TGTGCCAGCAGCTATACAGGGTCTGGGGCCAACGTCCTGACTTTC
TRBJ1-5	TRBV9	NA	few	CASSVGQGINQPQHF	TGTGCCAGCAGCGTAGGGCAGGGGATTAATCAGCCCCAGCATTTT
TRBJ1-6	TRBV5-6	NA	NA	CASSLGGYSPLHF	TGTGCCAGCAGCCTAGGGGGGTATTCACCCCTCCACTTT
TRBJ1-1	TRBV30	TRBD1	NA	CAFGTGLNTEAFF	TGTGCCTTTGGGACAGGACTTAACACTGAAGCTTTCTTT
TRBJ1-1	TRBV18	NA	NA	CASSPSATRNTEAFF	TGTGCCAGCTCACCAAGCGCGACAAGGAACACTGAAGCTTTCTTT
TRBJ1-6	TRBV27	NA	NA	CASSSPGYNSPLHF	TGTGCCAGCAGTTCACCGGGTTATAATTCACCCCTCCACTTT
TRBJ1-3	TRBV7-9	TRBD1	NA	CASSLGPTGTGGNTIYF	TGTGCCAGCAGCTTAGGCCCGACAGGGACCGGTGGAAACACCATATATTTT
TRBJ1-1	TRBV28	NA	NA	CASSSPGALTEAFF	TGTGCCAGCAGTAGCCCCGGGGCTCTAACTGAAGCTTTCTTT
TRBJ1-5	TRBV28	TRBD1	NA	CASSLSTGGTQPQHF	TGTGCCAGCAGTCTCTCGACAGGGGGTACTCAGCCCCAGCATTTT
TRBJ2-1	TRBV6-6	NA	NA	CASTSQQGYYNEQFF	TGTGCCAGCACATCCCAACAGGGATACTACAATGAGCAGTTCTTC
TRBJ1-3	TRBV9	TRBD1	NA	CASSRGQAGNTIYF	TGTGCCAGCAGCCGAGGACAGGCTGGAAACACCATATATTTT
TRBJ2-1	TRBV5-1	NA	few	CASSGRVGDEQFF	TGCGCCAGCAGCGGTCGGGTTGGAGATGAGCAGTTCTTC
TRBJ2-2	TRBV30	NA	NA	CARGGENRAGELFF	TGTGCCCGAGGGGGGGAAAACCGGGCCGGGGAGCTGTTTTTT
TRBJ1-2	TRBV19	NA	NA	CASTTSYNYGYTF	TGTGCCAGTACCACCAGCTACAACTATGGCTACACCTTC
TRBJ1-4	TRBV10-3	NA	NA	CAISGDLNEKLFF	TGTGCCATCAGTGGTGATCTTAATGAAAAACTGTTTTTT
TRBJ1-2	TRBV18	NA	NA	CASSPRREDGYTF	TGTGCCAGCTCACCCCGGCGGGAGGATGGCTACACCTTC
TRBJ2-2	TRBV5-1	TRBD1	NA	CASSSRDRPNTGELFF	TGCGCCAGCAGCTCTAGGGACAGACCGAACACCGGGGAGCTGTTTTTT
TRBJ1-2	TRBV28	NA	NA	CASSLDWEHGYTF	TGTGCCAGCAGTCTGGATTGGGAGCACGGCTACACCTTC